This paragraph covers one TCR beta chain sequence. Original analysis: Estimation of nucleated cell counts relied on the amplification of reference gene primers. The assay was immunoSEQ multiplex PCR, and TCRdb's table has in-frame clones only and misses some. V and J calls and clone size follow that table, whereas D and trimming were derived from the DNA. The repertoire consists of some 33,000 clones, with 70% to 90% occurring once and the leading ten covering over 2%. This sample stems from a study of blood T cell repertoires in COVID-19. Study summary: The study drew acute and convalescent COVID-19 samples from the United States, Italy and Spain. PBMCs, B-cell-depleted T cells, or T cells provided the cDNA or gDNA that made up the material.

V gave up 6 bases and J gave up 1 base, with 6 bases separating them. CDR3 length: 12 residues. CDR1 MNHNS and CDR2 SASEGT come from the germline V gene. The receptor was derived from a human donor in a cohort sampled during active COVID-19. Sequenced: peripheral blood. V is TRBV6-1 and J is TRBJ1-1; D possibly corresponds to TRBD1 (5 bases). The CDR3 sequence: CASRTGNTEAFF. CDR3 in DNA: TGTGCCAGCAGAACAGGGAACACTGAAGCTTTCTTT.